A single sample gave rise to the 29 T cell receptor beta chains below, sequenced in a study of cytomegalovirus exposure and HLA in healthy donors. PCR primers comprised 60 Vbeta and 13 Jbeta primers. This table comes from immunoSEQ multiplex PCR, and its TCRdb copy is limited to in-frame clones, with some not included. The sample yields some 130,000 clones, about 80% seen once. Sequencing input: PBMCs. The origin of the receptors is a man younger than 40 in good health and CMV-seronegative.

In its sample, this clone was seen a few times. The chain carries TRBV19 and TRBJ1-2; D might be TRBD1 (6 bases). V lost 6 bases and J lost 8, with 19 bases in between. CDR3 size: 14 residues. Germline loops: CDR1 LNHDA, CDR2 SQIVND (reference sequence). CDR3 nucleotide sequence: TGTGCCAGTAGCACCATCCTCAGGGGTAGCGGCTACACCTTC. It specifies CASSTILRGSGYTF.

The V call is TRBV11-2, the J call TRBJ1-3, with unresolved D. CDR1 is SGHAT and CDR2 is FQNNGV in the germline V gene. Trimming left V 1 base short and J 0 bases short, with 13 bases between. The CDR3 loop spans 17 amino acids. The CDR3, as DNA: TGTGCCAGCAGCTTAGCTGCCGGGTACTTCTCTGGAAACACCATATATTTT. It encodes CASSLAAGYFSGNTIYF.

The rearrangement joins TRBV7-9 to TRBJ2-3; a weak D match, TRBD1 (5 bases). CDR1 SEHNR and CDR2 FQNEAQ come from the germline V gene (reference sequence). With 5 bases removed from V and 0 bases from J, the gap between germline ends came to 9 bases. The CDR3 loop spans 14 amino acids. The DNA for the CDR3 is TGTGCCAGCAGCCCGACAGTGAGCACAGATACGCAGTATTTT. Its translation is CASSPTVSTDTQYF.

The rearrangement uses TRBV27 and TRBJ2-5, with D uncertain. The end of the DNA fits TRBJ2-7 better, so the J call may be wrong. CDR3 length equals 13 residues. Germline values: CDR1 MNHEY, CDR2 SMNVEV (reference sequence). The CDR3 is CASSLSLHYEQYF. The CDR3 coding sequence is TGTGCCAGCAGTTTATCGTTGCACTACGAGCAGTACTTC.

The J gene is TRBJ1-5, the V gene TRBV6-5; D not resolved. This CDR3 has 14 residues. CDR1 MNHEY and CDR2 SVGAGI come from the germline V gene. Trimming removed 4 bases at V and 3 bases at J, with 10 bases between. CDR3: CASSFGQHNQPQHF. As DNA, the CDR3 is TGTGCCAGCAGTTTTGGGCAGCACAATCAGCCCCAGCATTTT.

The CDR3 region has the DNA TGTGCCAGCAGCCATCCCCGGGACAGGGGCGCCTACAATGAGCAGTTCTTC. It encodes CASSHPRDRGAYNEQFF. V and J are TRBV5-4 and TRBJ2-1, with 10 bases aligning to TRBD1. Germline CDR1 and CDR2: SGHNT and YYREEE (reference sequence). Losses at the gene ends were 4 bases for V and 2 bases for J; bases not matched to a gene: 9. CDR3 length equals 17 residues.

This clone was detected only a few times. The V and J genes are TRBV28 and TRBJ1-5, with D maybe TRBD1 (6 bases). The CDR3 contains 15 residues. In germline, CDR1 is MDHEN, CDR2 SYDVKM. V was cut by 7 bases and J by 6 bases, with 19 bases left in between. The CDR3 coding sequence is TGTGCCAGCACCCACCGCGGGGGGCTGGGTCAGCCCCAGCATTTT. Translating gives CASTHRGGLGQPQHF.

The CDR3 sequence is CASSVRQGAEQYF. The CDR3 region has the DNA TGTGCCAGCAGTGTAAGACAGGGGGCCGAGCAGTACTTC. The chain couples TRBV25-1 to TRBJ2-7, with 10 bases aligning to TRBD1. V lost 4 bases, J lost 6 bases, and 3 bases stayed unmatched. CDR1 and CDR2 from the germline V gene are MGHDK and SYGVNS. CDR3 size: 13 residues.

The V call is TRBV6-6, the J call TRBJ2-5; possibly TRBD2 for D (6 bases). In germline, CDR1 is MNHNY, CDR2 SVGAGI (reference sequence). The CDR3 length is 15 residues. Trimming removed 6 bases at V and 5 bases at J, with 19 bases between. In DNA form, the CDR3 reads TGTGCCAGCAGCCCTACTCGTGGGAGGTTCGAGACCCAGTACTTC. This sequence encodes CASSPTRGRFETQYF.

The genes are TRBV9 and TRBJ1-5; D is uncertain. Germline-derived CDR1 and CDR2 are SGDLS and YYNGEE. Trimming left V 3 bases short and J 4 bases short, with 11 bases between. CDR3 length equals 14 residues. CDR3 coding DNA: TGTGCCAGCAGCGCCGGCGGGCGGAATCAGCCCCAGCATTTT. Amino acids: CASSAGGRNQPQHF.

V usage is TRBV9 and J usage is TRBJ2-3; D is unresolved. CDR1 is SGDLS, CDR2 YYNGEE, per germline. The CDR3 totals 13 residues. V was shortened by 7 bases and J by 1 base, with 10 bases between the two germline ends. CDR3 DNA: TGTGCCAGCTCTTACGGAGGCACAGATACGCAGTATTTT. Translating gives CASSYGGTDTQYF.

The chain links TRBV29-1 to TRBJ1-4, with 7 bases aligning to TRBD1. From germline, CDR1 is SQVTM and CDR2 ANQGSEA. The CDR3 runs to 13 residues. V was clipped by 6 bases and J by 7 bases; unmatched bases: 8. The CDR3 protein is CSVVTGRVEKLFF. CDR3 nucleotides: TGCAGCGTCGTGACAGGGCGGGTTGAAAAACTGTTTTTT. The variable domain in full, completed from reference TRBV29-1 and TRBJ1-4, reads SAVISQKPSRDICQRGTSLTIQCQVDSQVTMMFWYRQQPGQSLTLIATANQGSEATYESGFVIDKFPISRPNLTFSTLTVSNMSPEDSSIYLCSVVTGRVEKLFFGSGTQLSVL.

The V gene is TRBV5-4, the J gene TRBJ2-1, with D unclear. The CDR3 covers 13 residues. The germline V and J ends were trimmed by 3 bases and 8 bases, with 12 bases remaining between them. CDR1 is SGHNT and CDR2 is YYREEE in the germline V gene (reference sequence). CDR3 nucleotide sequence: TGTGCCAGCAGCTCATATAATTCAGATGAGCAGTTCTTC. The encoded protein is CASSSYNSDEQFF.

Note on this clone: Sequence at one end of the junction differs from germline and may be a read error. This chain joins TRBV15 and TRBJ2-1; 9 bases match TRBD2. The CDR3 contains 17 residues. Germline-derived CDR1 and CDR2 are LNHNV and YYDKDF (reference sequence). The CDR3 DNA sequence: TGTGCCACCAGCAGAGATCGAGATAGCGGGAGTTATTGGTCACGGCTCTTC. Translating it yields CATSRDRDSGSYWSRLF.

The chain joins TRBV5-1 to TRBJ2-1; D unresolved. Trimming cost V 0 bases and J 6 bases, with 7 bases left between them. The CDR3 extends over 13 amino acids. Germline CDR1 and CDR2: SGHRS and YFSETQ. CDR3 sequence: CASSLVYGNEQFF. The CDR3 bases are TGCGCCAGCAGCTTGGTGTACGGCAATGAGCAGTTCTTC.

The chain carries TRBV13 and TRBJ1-6; 7 bases fit TRBD1. CDR3 length: 15 amino acids. Germline values: CDR1 PRHDT, CDR2 FYEKMQ (reference sequence). Trimming at V came to 3 bases and at J to 9 bases, leaving 8 bases not matched to a gene. The DNA of the CDR3 is TGTGCCAGCAGCTTCCGGACAGGCTCGGGTTCACCCCTCCACTTT. This encodes CASSFRTGSGSPLHF.

This chain links TRBV6-5 with TRBJ2-5; the match to TRBD1 covers 8 bases. This CDR3 region has 15 residues. J gave up 2 bases and V 6 bases, and 8 bases lay outside the gene matches. The germline CDR1 and CDR2 sequences are MNHEY and SVGAGI. The CDR3 bases are TGTGCCAGCAGACAGGGGGTCCGGCGACAAGAGACCCAGTACTTC. This encodes CASRQGVRRQETQYF.

Points on this clone: A read error may account for a junction end that differs from germline. The chain links TRBV19 to TRBJ1-5; weak D call: TRBD1 (6 bases). CDR1 is LNHDA, CDR2 SQIVND, per germline (reference sequence). The CDR3 is 15 residues long. The CDR3 DNA sequence: TGTGCCAGTAGTTCCACGGGACACGGTAATCAGCCCCAGAATTTT. This encodes CASSSTGHGNQPQNF.

The V call is TRBV9, the J call TRBJ2-7; 11 positions match TRBD2. Per the germline V gene, CDR1 is SGDLS and CDR2 is YYNGEE. The V segment lost 3 bases and the J segment 4 bases; nucleotides outside the gene matches: 3. The CDR3 is 14 residues long. CDR3 bases: TGTGCCAGCAGCGGGGCTAGCGGGAGGTACGAGCAGTACTTC. As protein: CASSGASGRYEQYF.

The chain carries TRBV7-3 and TRBJ2-7; 10 nucleotides align to TRBD2. Germline assignment: CDR1 SGHTA and CDR2 FQGTGA. V shed 5 bases, J shed 5 bases, and the junction held 12 bases outside the gene matches. The CDR3 sequence is 16 residues long. The CDR3 is CASSLNMLAGAHEQYF. DNA for the CDR3: TGTGCCAGCAGCCTAAATATGCTAGCGGGAGCTCACGAGCAGTACTTC. The full variable domain, its missing parts supplied by reference TRBV7-3 and TRBJ2-7, is GAGVSQTPSNKVTEKGKYVELRCDPISGHTALYWYRQSLGQGPEFLIYFQGTGAADDSGLPNDRFFAVRPEGSVSTLKIQRTERGDSAVYLCASSLNMLAGAHEQYFGPGTRLTVT.

The chain employs TRBV4-3 and TRBJ2-7, with TRBD2 matching over 11 bases. The CDR3 sequence is 18 residues long. Trimming cost V 0 bases and J 1 base; bases outside gene matches: 8. Germline V CDR1 and CDR2: LGHNA, YSLEER. The DNA for the CDR3 is TGCGCCAGCAGCCAAGAAAGGACTAGCGGGCCCATTTCCTACGAGCAGTACTTC. Translating it yields CASSQERTSGPISYEQYF.

This clone was found a few times. The chain combines TRBV5-4 with TRBJ2-3; a weak D match, TRBD1 (6 bases). V dropped 0 bases and J dropped 2 bases, with 10 bases sitting between them. Germline CDR1 reads SGHNT; CDR2 reads YYREEE (reference sequence). The CDR3 contains 15 residues. The CDR3 sequence: CASSLDGGPTDTQYF. The CDR3 nucleotides are TGTGCCAGCAGCTTGGATGGGGGCCCCACAGATACGCAGTATTTT.

Here the CDR3 DNA reads TGTGCCAGCAGCTCCTCTATCGACAGAATTCGTACTGAAGCTTTCTTT. Protein product: CASSSSIDRIRTEAFF. This chain connects TRBV7-2 to TRBJ1-1; maybe TRBD1 (5 bases). This CDR3 region has 16 residues. Trimming left V 4 bases short and J 5 bases short, with 20 bases between. Germline V gene sequence: CDR1 SGHTA, CDR2 FQGNSA. Combining the CDR3 with reference TRBV7-2 and TRBJ1-1 gives the whole variable domain GAGVSQSPSNKVTEKGKDVELRCDPISGHTALYWYRQSLGQGLEFLIYFQGNSAPDKSGLPSDRFSAERTGGSVSTLTIQRTQQEDSAVYLCASSSSIDRIRTEAFFGQGTRLTVV.

The J gene is TRBJ1-2, the V gene TRBV25-1; D perhaps matches TRBD1 (6 bases). Germline V gene data show CDR1 as MGHDK and CDR2 as SYGVNS. Trimming cost V 6 bases and J 6 bases, with 23 bases left between them. The CDR3 sequence is 16 residues long. The CDR3 loop reads CASSKGGGIMWDGYTF. The CDR3 coding sequence is TGTGCCAGCAGCAAGGGGGGGGGCATTATGTGGGATGGCTACACCTTC.

This chain uses TRBV30 with TRBJ2-1; a weak D match, TRBD1 (6 bases). Trimming cost V 1 base and J 4 bases, with 14 bases left between them. Germline V gives CDR1 GTSNPN, CDR2 SVGIG (reference sequence). CDR3 length: 15 residues. The DNA of the CDR3 is TGTGCCTGGAGTGAAACTAGGGACAATTACAATGAGCAGTTCTTC. Its protein product is CAWSETRDNYNEQFF.

The V and J genes are TRBV7-2 and TRBJ2-2; 8 nucleotides match TRBD1. The CDR3 has 18 amino acids. V shed 3 bases and J 1 base; nucleotides not matched to a gene: 10. Germline CDR1 is SGHTA and CDR2 is FQGNSA. CDR3 in DNA: TGTGCCAGCAGCTTGTCCGGGACAGGAATCGGGAACACCGGGGAGCTGTTTTTT. Translated, it gives CASSLSGTGIGNTGELFF.

The V and J genes are TRBV5-6 and TRBJ1-2; D is perhaps TRBD1 (5 bases). V lost 0 bases to trimming and J lost 8 bases, with 14 bases between them. There are 14 residues in the CDR3. The germline gives CDR1 SGHDT, CDR2 YYEEEE. This CDR3 is CASSLDRFPWGYTF. CDR3 coding DNA: TGTGCCAGCAGCTTGGACAGGTTTCCATGGGGCTACACCTTC. Filled out from reference TRBV5-6 and TRBJ1-2, the complete variable domain reads DAGVTQSPTHLIKTRGQQVTLRCSPKSGHDTVSWYQQALGQGPQFIFQYYEEEERQRGNFPDRFSGHQFPNYSSELNVNALLLGDSALYLCASSLDRFPWGYTFGSGTRLTVV.

This rearrangement joins TRBV7-9 to TRBJ1-4, with 7 bases aligning to TRBD1. With V trimmed by 5 bases and J by 8 bases, 5 bases remained unmatched. The length of the CDR3 is 13 residues. The V gene's germline CDR1 is SEHNR and CDR2 FQNEAQ (reference sequence). CDR3 region: CASSPGDSEKLFF. The DNA of the CDR3 is TGTGCCAGCAGCCCCGGGGACAGCGAAAAACTGTTTTTT.

The chain joins TRBV5-1 to TRBJ2-5, with 7 positions matching TRBD1. Germline V gene data show CDR1 as SGHRS and CDR2 as YFSETQ. This CDR3 region has 15 residues. V shed 0 bases and J 1 base; nucleotides not matched to a gene: 3. CDR3 DNA: TGCGCCAGCAGCTTGGACAGGGGCACCCAAGAGACCCAGTACTTC. Protein sequence: CASSLDRGTQETQYF.